These 22 T cell receptor beta chains share one sample of origin, sequenced in a study of T cell responses to AZD1222 COVID-19 vaccine (dated by TCRdb to 2020 to 2023). Taken with the paper, the label for time point translates to: about 28 days (+/-7) after the second vaccine dose. Libraries were made using the immunoSEQ multiplex PCR assay. TCRdb's version of the immuneACCESS table is confined to in-frame rearrangements and falls short of the full clone set. An unresolved V gene accounts for under half of the shortfall where checked; the remainder is of unknown origin. This sample is represented by approximately 200,000 clones; roughly 92% of them were singletons. The biggest ten clones account for less than 1.2% of the sample. The sample in question was peripheral blood, obtained 28 days after the second AZD1222 dose. The receptors originated from an adult who received the AZD1222 COVID-19 vaccine.

This chain uses TRBV4-3 with TRBJ1-4; no clear D. V lost 0 bases, J lost 3 bases, and 8 bases lay in between. This CDR3 has 15 residues. Germline assignment: CDR1 LGHNA and CDR2 YSLEER. The CDR3 DNA is TGCGCCAGCAGCCAAGATCGCGGGCCTAATGAAAAACTGTTTTTT. It encodes CASSQDRGPNEKLFF.

V is TRBV19 and J is TRBJ2-2; a weak D match, TRBD1 (8 bases). The CDR3 loop spans 16 amino acids. V shed 7 bases and J shed 7 bases, with 22 bases lying between them. The germline V gene has CDR1 LNHDA and CDR2 SQIVND (reference sequence). CDR3 DNA: TGTGCCAGTAATCGAGGACAGGGAGGGTTGTTCGGGGAGCTGTTTTTT. Its translation: CASNRGQGGLFGELFF. Based on the CDR3 plus reference TRBV19 and TRBJ2-2, the full variable domain is DGGITQSPKYLFRKEGQNVTLSCEQNLNHDAMYWYRQDPGQGLRLIYYSQIVNDFQKGDIAEGYSVSREKKESFPLTVTSAQKNPTAFYLCASNRGQGGLFGELFFGEGSRLTVL.

The CDR3 loop reads CASSLALGTLNGYTF. As DNA, the CDR3 is TGTGCCAGCAGTTTAGCCCTCGGGACATTAAATGGCTACACCTTC. The V gene is TRBV27, the J gene TRBJ1-2, with D possibly matching TRBD1 (6 bases). Germline V gene lookup returns CDR1 MNHEY and CDR2 SMNVEV (reference sequence). This CDR3 is 15 amino acids long. Deletions cut 2 bases from V and 6 bases from J, with 16 bases between.

The chain uses TRBV7-2 and TRBJ2-1; TRBD1 agrees at 7 bases. The CDR3 consists of 16 residues. Germline-derived CDR1 and CDR2 are SGHTA and FQGNSA. V trimming: 1 base; J trimming: 0 bases; junction bases outside the gene matches: 3. The CDR3 nucleotides read TGTGCCAGCAGCTTAGAAGGGGGCCTCTCCTACAATGAGCAGTTCTTC. Translating gives CASSLEGGLSYNEQFF.

The gene calls are TRBV12-3 or TRBV12-4 and TRBJ1-5; D possibly corresponds to TRBD1 (6 bases). The V end was cut by 5 bases, the J end by 11 bases, with 10 bases between. The CDR3 has 11 amino acids. For the CDR3, the DNA is TGTGCCAGCAGTCAGGGGCTTGCCCAGCATTTT. Amino acids: CASSQGLAQHF.

The CDR3 DNA reads as TGTGCCACCCGGGGAGGGGAAAATGAGCAGTTCTTC. It yields the protein CATRGGENEQFF. The V gene is TRBV7-2, the J gene TRBJ2-1; 7 nucleotides line up with TRBD2. In germline, CDR1 is SGHTA, CDR2 FQGNSA. V shed 10 bases, J shed 7 bases, and the junction held 7 bases outside the gene matches. The CDR3 has 12 amino acids.

This clone was recorded once. J is TRBJ2-1 and V is TRBV11-2; maybe TRBD1 (8 bases). V was clipped by 0 bases and J by 9 bases, with 15 bases between them. The CDR3 length is 15 residues. CDR1 is SGHAT and CDR2 is FQNNGV in the germline V gene. CDR3 protein: CASSLDTGGVGEQFF. For the CDR3, the DNA is TGTGCCAGCAGCTTAGATACAGGGGGGGTCGGTGAGCAGTTCTTC.

The V gene is TRBV7-8, the J gene TRBJ2-3; 9 positions match TRBD2. CDR3 size: 16 residues. Germline V gene lookup returns CDR1 SGHVS and CDR2 FQNEAQ. V was pared by 1 base and J by 7 bases, with 9 bases of the junction left unmatched. CDR3 in amino acids: CASSLDPAGGPYTQYF. The CDR3 DNA sequence: TGTGCCAGCAGCTTAGATCCAGCGGGGGGTCCTTATACGCAGTATTTT.

The chain employs TRBV6-1 and TRBJ2-1, with TRBD1 as a possible D gene (6 bases). CDR1 and CDR2 from the germline V gene are MNHNS and SASEGT. The V and J ends lost 4 bases and 0 bases respectively, with 13 bases between them. There are 16 residues in the CDR3. CDR3 nucleotides: TGTGCCAGCAGTGGCCCCGGGACATCCTCCTACAATGAGCAGTTCTTC. Its protein is CASSGPGTSSYNEQFF.

This chain joins TRBV28 and TRBJ1-5, with a possible D match to TRBD1 (5 bases). The CDR3 runs to 17 residues. Germline assignment: CDR1 MDHEN and CDR2 SYDVKM. Between the trimmed V and J ends, which lost 7 bases and 0 bases, there was a span of 19 bases. CDR3 DNA sequence: TGTGCCAGCACCCGAAGTGGCAGGGACTATAGCAATCAGCCCCAGCATTTT. Its translation: CASTRSGRDYSNQPQHF. The full variable domain, completed using reference TRBV28 and TRBJ1-5, is DVKVTQSSRYLVKRTGEKVFLECVQDMDHENMFWYRQDPGLGLRLIYFSYDVKMKEKGDIPEGYSVSREKKERFSLILESASTNQTSMYLCASTRSGRDYSNQPQHFGDGTRLSIL.

This sequence joins TRBV28 and TRBJ1-6, with no clear D. This CDR3 comprises 11 residues. Looked up from germline, CDR1 is MDHEN and CDR2 is SYDVKM. V lost 4 bases to trimming and J lost 10 bases, with 5 bases between them. The CDR3 sequence is CASSSRSPLHF. CDR3 nucleotide sequence: TGTGCCAGCAGTTCCCGATCACCCCTCCACTTT.

CDR3 amino acids: CASSHRDRFYEQYF. The CDR3, as DNA: TGTGCCAGCAGCCACCGCGACAGGTTCTACGAGCAGTACTTC. The chain employs TRBV3-1 (or the pseudogene TRBV3-2) and TRBJ2-7; weak D call: TRBD1 (6 bases). There are 14 residues in the CDR3. Germline V gene sequence: CDR1 LGHDT, CDR2 YNNKEL (reference sequence). V lost 3 bases and J lost 3, with 12 bases in between.

CDR3 in DNA: TGTGCCAGTAGTTTCCGACGGACGTTAGCCAAAAACATTCAGTACTTC. Protein product: CASSFRRTLAKNIQYF. This chain connects TRBV19 to TRBJ2-4; D is unresolved. The CDR3 loop spans 16 amino acids. V lost 5 bases and J 0 bases, leaving 14 bases between the germline ends. Germline V lookup: CDR1 LNHDA, CDR2 SQIVND (reference sequence). Supplemented by reference TRBV19 and TRBJ2-4, the full variable domain reads DGGITQSPKYLFRKEGQNVTLSCEQNLNHDAMYWYRQDPGQGLRLIYYSQIVNDFQKGDIAEGYSVSREKKESFPLTVTSAQKNPTAFYLCASSFRRTLAKNIQYFGAGTRLSVL.

This sequence joins TRBV5-1 and TRBJ2-5; D might be TRBD2 (6 bases). V was shortened by 4 bases and J by 5 bases, with 21 bases between the two germline ends. This CDR3 region has 16 residues. From germline, CDR1 is SGHRS and CDR2 YFSETQ. The CDR3 nucleotides read TGCGCCAGCAGCGCAACCCCCGGGGGAACTAAGGAGACCCAGTACTTC. Protein sequence: CASSATPGGTKETQYF.

This clone was recorded only once. V usage is TRBV15 and J usage is TRBJ1-1; perhaps TRBD1 as D (6 bases). Germline V gene data show CDR1 as LNHNV and CDR2 as YYDKDF (reference sequence). The CDR3 consists of 15 residues. The germline V and J ends were trimmed by 3 bases and 1 base, with 12 bases remaining between them. CDR3 DNA: TGTGCCACCAGCAGCCCTGAGGGGGGGAACACTGAAGCTTTCTTT. Translated: CATSSPEGGNTEAFF.

This chain uses TRBV27 with TRBJ2-7, with TRBD1 identical over 10 bases. There are 14 residues in the CDR3. V lost 4 bases to trimming and J lost 6 bases; unmatched junction nucleotides: 6. Germline values: CDR1 MNHEY, CDR2 SMNVEV (reference sequence). The CDR3 protein is CASSWDRGVGEQYF. Here the CDR3 DNA reads TGTGCCAGCAGTTGGGACAGGGGAGTAGGCGAGCAGTACTTC.

The chain carries TRBV19 and TRBJ2-3, with D possibly TRBD2 on 5 matching bases. The germline V gene encodes CDR1 LNHDA and CDR2 SQIVND (reference sequence). This CDR3 has 13 residues. V gave up 3 bases and J gave up 10 bases, with 14 bases separating them. CDR3 sequence (DNA): TGTGCCAGTAGTATCGGGGTGTTGGAGGCGCAGTATTTT. It translates to CASSIGVLEAQYF.

This clone has only one observation. The chain has TRBV6-5 and TRBJ1-1; D possibly corresponds to TRBD1 (5 bases). The CDR3 is made up of 14 amino acids. The ends were cut back, 10 bases at V and 5 bases at J, with 20 bases in the middle. Germline V gene sequence: CDR1 MNHEY, CDR2 SVGAGI. CDR3 residues: CATTARAQVTEAFF. The CDR3 DNA sequence: TGTGCCACTACAGCCAGGGCTCAGGTAACTGAAGCTTTCTTT.

The rearrangement links TRBV5-1 to TRBJ2-1; D is possibly TRBD1 (5 bases). Trimming left V 1 base short and J 8 bases short, with 16 bases between. The CDR3 is 15 residues long. The germline gives CDR1 SGHRS, CDR2 YFSETQ. DNA for the CDR3: TGCGCCAGCAGCTTGAGAGATCTGCAGGGCGATGAGCAGTTCTTC. Encoded protein: CASSLRDLQGDEQFF.

The chain couples TRBV6-6 to TRBJ2-4, with 8 bases that match TRBD2. In germline, CDR1 is MNHNY, CDR2 SVGAGI (reference sequence). The CDR3 extends over 15 amino acids. V gave up 7 bases and J gave up 2 bases; unmatched junction bases: 7. DNA of the CDR3: TGTGCCAGCACCGGGGGGGCCGAGTCCAAAAACATTCAGTACTTC. Translation: CASTGGAESKNIQYF.

On this clone itself: The same CDR3 arises from other DNA sequences in this sample as well. This CDR3 reads CSASGGYGYTF. For the CDR3, the DNA is TGCAGTGCTAGTGGTGGGTATGGCTACACCTTC. The chain has TRBV20-1 and TRBJ1-2; D ambiguous. Trimming shortened V by 3 bases and J by 5 bases, and 7 bases separated the two germline ends. Germline V lookup: CDR1 DFQATT, CDR2 SNEGSKA (reference sequence). The CDR3 consists of 11 residues.

Notes on this clone: No conserved phenylalanine or tryptophan ends this CDR3, so it is likely a read error. No DNA is shown, since the ends of the CDR3 on it are uncertain; the CDR3 is the one TCRdb lists. The chain employs TRBV5-5 and TRBJ1-2. The CDR3 spans 9 residues, counting both ends. Germline V lookup: CDR1 SGHKS, CDR2 YYEKEE (reference sequence). The chain's CDR3 is CASSLAVLD.